Listed below are T cell receptor beta chains from one sample, sequenced in a study of T cell changes during pregnancy in multiple sclerosis. Assay: immunoSEQ multiplex PCR; the TCRdb copy retains only in-frame clones and omits some. This repertoire shows 93,000 or so clones, approximately 90% found once; its top ten account for around 1%. The material was peripheral blood, obtained before pregnancy. All receptors derive from a female donor with multiple sclerosis, enrolled in a pregnancy study. CDR3s include the opening cysteine and the closing phenylalanine or tryptophan. The order of the fields is J gene, V gene, clone size, D gene, CDR3 length, CDR3 protein, CDR3 DNA. The D gene is left open where the match is weak. Only some rows state a clone size, as once, few, many or a class for expanded clones.

TRBJ2-7 TRBV27 NA TRBD2 15 CASSLAGEGDYEQYF TGTGCCAGCAGTCTAGCGGGAGAGGGGGACTACGAGCAGTACTTC
TRBJ2-1 TRBV9 NA TRBD1 15 CASSVTGGYLNEQFF TGTGCCAGCAGCGTAACAGGGGGTTATTTGAATGAGCAGTTCTTC
TRBJ2-1 TRBV5-1 NA NA 15 CASSQTGSGYNEQFF TGCGCCAGCAGCCAGACAGGTTCGGGGTACAATGAGCAGTTCTTC
TRBJ1-1 TRBV10-1 NA NA 16 CASSEQAGGWNTEAFF TGCGCCAGCAGTGAGCAGGCCGGGGGTTGGAACACTGAAGCTTTCTTT
TRBJ1-1 TRBV14 NA NA 14 CASSQSGWNTEAFF TGTGCCAGCAGCCAATCGGGATGGAACACTGAAGCTTTCTTT
TRBJ2-1 TRBV29-1 NA TRBD1 15 CSVDSGQHLSNEQFF TGCAGCGTTGACTCGGGACAGCATTTATCCAATGAGCAGTTCTTC
TRBJ2-7 TRBV27 NA NA 15 CASSRGLNLNYEQYF TGTGCCAGCAGTCGTGGACTGAACCTAAATTACGAGCAGTACTTC
TRBJ1-1 TRBV7-8 once NA 13 CASRRGGPTEAFF TGTGCCAGCCGGAGGGGGGGGCCCACTGAAGCTTTCTTT
TRBJ2-3 TRBV5-1 once NA 14 CASSLQGHSDTQYF TGCGCCAGCAGCTTGCAAGGACATTCGGATACGCAGTATTTT
TRBJ2-1 TRBV11-2 NA TRBD1 13 CATGQGAENEQFF TGTGCCACCGGACAGGGGGCTGAGAATGAGCAGTTCTTC
TRBJ1-1 TRBV19 once NA 12 CASQRTATEAFF TGTGCCAGTCAGAGGACAGCCACTGAAGCTTTCTTT
TRBJ1-2 TRBV18 NA NA 13 CASSPGANYGYTF TGTGCCAGCTCACCCGGGGCTAACTATGGCTACACCTTC
TRBJ2-1 TRBV9 NA NA 17 CASSDPSVQGPNNEQFF TGTGCCAGCAGCGACCCCTCCGTACAGGGACCCAACAATGAGCAGTTCTTC
TRBJ2-3 TRBV2 NA TRBD1 16 CASRDTGTVDPDTQYF TGTGCCAGCAGGGACACCGGGACAGTAGATCCAGATACGCAGTATTTT
TRBJ1-5 TRBV27 NA TRBD1 15 CASSRGQYSNQPQHF TGTGCCAGCAGTAGGGGACAGTATAGCAATCAGCCCCAGCATTTT
TRBJ2-3 TRBV28 NA TRBD2 13 CANGGSKTGTQYF TGTGCCAACGGCGGGAGTAAAACGGGTACGCAGTATTTT
TRBJ1-1 TRBV5-1 NA NA 13 CASSFNRNTEAFF TGCGCCAGCAGCTTCAACAGGAACACTGAAGCTTTCTTT
TRBJ2-4 TRBV4-1 NA NA 13 CASSQAGKNIQYF TGCGCCAGCAGCCAAGCGGGTAAAAACATTCAGTACTTC
TRBJ2-1 TRBV19 NA TRBD1 13 CASSIDTGTGGFF TGTGCCAGTAGTATAGACACCGGGACAGGGGGGTTCTTC
TRBJ2-2 TRBV2 NA TRBD1 14 CASSDYRGTGELFF TGTGCCAGCAGTGACTACAGGGGCACCGGGGAGCTGTTTTTT
TRBJ2-3 TRBV5-4 NA NA 16 CASSDQRERPTDTQYF TGTGCCAGCAGCGATCAGAGGGAGCGACCCACAGATACGCAGTATTTT
TRBJ2-1 TRBV25-1 NA TRBD2 18 CASISSGLAEVSYNEQFF TGTGCCAGCATATCCTCGGGACTAGCGGAAGTTTCCTACAATGAGCAGTTCTTC
TRBJ1-5 TRBV14 NA NA 14 CASSQGNSNQPQHF TGTGCCAGCAGTCAGGGCAATAGCAATCAGCCCCAGCATTTT
TRBJ1-2 TRBV19 once NA 11 CASSKSLGYTF TGTGCCAGTAGTAAGAGCCTTGGCTACACCTTC
TRBJ1-3 TRBV9 NA NA 15 CASSFSSFSGNTIYF TGTGCCAGCAGCTTTAGCTCCTTCTCTGGAAACACCATATATTTT
TRBJ2-1 TRBV19 NA NA 13 CASRSGLDNEQFF TGTGCCAGTAGATCGGGACTCGACAATGAGCAGTTCTTC
TRBJ2-7 TRBV18 NA NA 13 CASSRAGNFEQYF TGTGCCAGCTCTAGGGCGGGAAACTTCGAGCAGTACTTC
TRBJ1-3 TRBV6-5 once NA 16 CASSYSPGGVGNTIYF TGTGCCAGCAGTTACTCCCCGGGGGGGGTTGGAAACACCATATATTTT
TRBJ1-5 TRBV12-5 NA NA 19 CASGLVQPTRGVMDQPQHF TGTGCTAGTGGTTTGGTACAACCGACCCGGGGAGTGATGGACCAGCCCCAGCATTTT
TRBJ1-1 TRBV19 NA TRBD1 17 CASSLPGTGGPNTEAFF TGTGCCAGTAGTCTTCCGGGGACAGGGGGCCCGAACACTGAAGCTTTCTTT
TRBJ1-3 TRBV30 NA NA 14 CAWSLTVPGNTIYF TGTGCCTGGAGTTTGACAGTACCTGGAAACACCATATATTTT
TRBJ2-2 TRBV2 NA NA 14 CASLRRGDSGELFF TGTGCCAGCCTCAGGAGGGGAGATTCCGGGGAGCTGTTTTTT
TRBJ2-7 TRBV23-1 once TRBD1 15 CASSQGGDRGYEQYF TGCGCCAGCAGTCAAGGGGGAGACAGGGGCTACGAGCAGTACTTC
TRBJ2-1 TRBV27 NA NA 17 CASSLRRREISYNEQFF TGTGCCAGCAGTTTGCGGCGACGGGAGATCTCCTACAATGAGCAGTTCTTC
TRBJ2-1 TRBV7-2 few TRBD1 15 CASSLATGSYNEQFF TGTGCCAGCAGCTTGGCGACAGGGTCCTACAATGAGCAGTTCTTC
TRBJ1-1 TRBV15 few TRBD1 15 CATSRDTGEETEAFF TGTGCCACCAGCAGAGATACAGGGGAGGAAACTGAAGCTTTCTTT
TRBJ2-1 TRBV18 NA TRBD2 16 CASSPLAGLSYNEQFF TGTGCCAGCTCGCCTTTAGCGGGCCTCTCCTACAATGAGCAGTTCTTC
TRBJ2-5 TRBV4-2 NA TRBD2 18 CASSLRGLAGDLQETQYF TGTGCCAGCAGCCTAAGGGGACTAGCGGGGGACCTACAAGAGACCCAGTACTTC
TRBJ2-5 TRBV7-7 NA TRBD1 15 CASSLVAGGQETQYF TGTGCCAGCAGCTTAGTGGCAGGGGGCCAAGAGACCCAGTACTTC
TRBJ1-3 TRBV30 NA TRBD1 13 CAWSGDRGNTIYF TGTGCCTGGAGTGGGGACAGGGGAAACACCATATATTTT
TRBJ1-2 TRBV4-1 NA TRBD1 16 CASSQEGTAMGYGYTF TGCGCCAGCAGCCAAGAAGGGACAGCAATGGGCTATGGCTACACCTTC
TRBJ1-3 TRBV7-7 NA TRBD1 15 CASSLGTGAGNTIYF TGTGCCAGCAGCCTGGGGACAGGGGCAGGAAACACCATATATTTT
TRBJ1-1 TRBV15 NA NA 12 CATSRVPTEAFF TGTGCCACCAGCAGAGTCCCTACTGAAGCTTTCTTT
TRBJ1-2 TRBV6-5 NA TRBD1 14 CASSHRGRDYGYTF TGTGCCAGCAGCCACAGGGGGCGCGACTATGGCTACACCTTC
TRBJ2-1 TRBV5-3 NA NA 15 CARSLNSRDYNEQFF TGTGCCAGAAGCTTGAATAGCAGGGACTACAATGAGCAGTTCTTC
TRBJ1-1 TRBV5-1 NA NA 14 CASSILTGNTEAFF TGCGCCAGCAGCATTTTGACAGGGAACACTGAAGCTTTCTTT
TRBJ2-5 TRBV28 NA TRBD2 19 CASSLWGLAGKFIGETQYF TGTGCCAGCAGTTTATGGGGACTAGCGGGGAAATTTATCGGGGAGACCCAGTACTTC
TRBJ1-6 TRBV7-2 NA NA 17 CASSQGNGDSYNSPLHF TGTGCCAGCAGCCAGGGAAATGGTGACTCCTATAATTCACCCCTCCACTTT
TRBJ2-3 TRBV25-1 NA NA 15 CASSERQVVGDTQYF TGTGCCAGCAGTGAAAGACAGGTAGTAGGAGATACGCAGTATTTT
TRBJ2-1 TRBV19 NA TRBD2 15 CASSIETSGRAGSFF TGTGCCAGTAGTATAGAGACTAGCGGGAGGGCGGGTTCATTCTTC
TRBJ2-1 TRBV5-1 few NA 14 CASSLETLGSEQFF TGCGCCAGCAGCTTGGAGACCCTTGGGAGTGAGCAGTTCTTC
TRBJ1-3 TRBV6-5 once NA 14 CASRPGASGNTIYF TGTGCCAGCAGGCCAGGGGCTTCTGGAAACACCATATATTTT